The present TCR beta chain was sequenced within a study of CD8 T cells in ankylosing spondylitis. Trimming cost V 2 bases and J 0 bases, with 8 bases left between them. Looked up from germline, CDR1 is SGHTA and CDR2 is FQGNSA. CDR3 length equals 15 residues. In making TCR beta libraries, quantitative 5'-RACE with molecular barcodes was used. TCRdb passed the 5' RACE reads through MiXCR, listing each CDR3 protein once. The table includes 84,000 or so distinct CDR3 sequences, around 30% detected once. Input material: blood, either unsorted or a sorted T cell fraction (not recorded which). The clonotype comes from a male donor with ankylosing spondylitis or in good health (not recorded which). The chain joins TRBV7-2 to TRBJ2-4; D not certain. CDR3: CASSLFRLAKNIQYF. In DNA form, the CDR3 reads TGTGCCAGCAGCTTATTCAGACTAGCCAAAAACATTCAGTACTTC.